This passage covers 9 T cell receptor beta chains from one sample sequenced in a study of monozygotic twins with inflammatory bowel disease. TCRdb re-called the 5' RACE reads and shows each CDR3 protein once, DNA omitted. This sample's table has about 170,000 distinct CDR3 sequences. The sequencing sample was made of blood. All receptors derive from a human donor with ulcerative colitis or Crohn's disease, or a healthy co-twin of an affected twin (not recorded which).

CDR3 in amino acids: CAGSRKAGFATDTQYF. The chain links TRBV7-3 to TRBJ2-3; TCRdb outputs TRBD2, but without DNA this stays unchecked. From germline, CDR1 is SGHTA and CDR2 FQGTGA. The length of the CDR3 is 16 residues.

The CDR3 reads CASSPERDQPQHF. J is TRBJ1-5 and V is TRBV18. The length of the CDR3 is 13 residues. Germline V lookup: CDR1 KGHSH, CDR2 LQKENI.

The rearrangement joins TRBV20-1 to TRBJ2-2; checking the TCRdb D call of TRBD1 is not possible without DNA. Germline lookup yields CDR1 DFQATT and CDR2 SNEGSKA (reference sequence). CDR3 length: 15 residues. The CDR3: CSARAPGQNTGELFF.

V and J are TRBV20-1 and TRBJ1-1. CDR3 length: 13 amino acids. Looked up from germline, CDR1 is DFQATT and CDR2 is SNEGSKA (reference sequence). Here the CDR3 reads CSASRGENTEAFF.

The rearrangement uses TRBV20-1 and TRBJ1-6; TCRdb indicates TRBD1, and absent DNA this call remains unverified. The germline gives CDR1 DFQATT, CDR2 SNEGSKA (reference sequence). This CDR3 spans 16 amino acids. The CDR3 region is CSARDLQGDYNSPLHF.

The chain combines TRBV6-6 with TRBJ2-4; with no DNA, the TCRdb D assignment of TRBD1 cannot be verified. The germline V gene encodes CDR1 MNHNY and CDR2 SVGAGI (reference sequence). CDR3 length: 14 amino acids. This CDR3 is CASSYDRSGNIQYF.

The genes are TRBV29-1 and TRBJ1-2; the TCRdb call, TRBD1, lacks DNA for checking. This CDR3 region has 13 residues. From germline, CDR1 is SQVTM and CDR2 ANQGSEA. CDR3 amino acids: CSVEPGRNYGYTF.

This chain links TRBV20-1 with TRBJ1-6. This CDR3 region has 15 residues. CDR1 and CDR2 from the germline V gene are DFQATT and SNEGSKA (reference sequence). The CDR3 loop reads CSAPQSAIEKSPLHF.

The rearrangement links TRBV20-1 to TRBJ2-2; lacking DNA, the TRBD2 call made by TCRdb goes unchecked. CDR1 DFQATT and CDR2 SNEGSKA come from the germline V gene (reference sequence). The CDR3 has 19 residues. This CDR3 is CSAPLLLAGGPQGTGELFF.